This T cell receptor (beta chain) was retrieved from a study of blood T cell repertoires in COVID-19. At the level of the study: Both acute and convalescent COVID-19 samples were obtained from the United States, Italy and Spain.

This table comes from immunoSEQ multiplex PCR, and its TCRdb copy is limited to in-frame clones, with some not included. The sample holds under 350,000 clones; around 90% are singletons and the top ten take roughly 7%. The sequence was collected from a young woman with COVID-19, enrolled during active disease. The sequenced material came from peripheral blood.

The CDR3 reads CASSSSVRTGTYNEQFF. The CDR3 DNA follows: TGTGCCAGCAGCTCCAGCGTCAGGACAGGTACCTACAATGAGCAGTTCTTC. The chain recombines TRBV5-6 with TRBJ2-1, with 7 positions matching TRBD1. This CDR3 is built from 17 residues. Trimming took 3 bases from V and 2 from J; bases not matched to a gene: 11. The germline gives CDR1 SGHDT, CDR2 YYEEEE.